This TCR beta chain was recorded in a study of T-cell memory formation after mild COVID-19. Study overall: TCR clustering was largely donor specific.

The CDR3 sequence is 15 residues long. In germline, CDR1 is SGHRS, CDR2 YFSETQ. Trimming left V 0 bases short and J 9 bases short, with 13 bases between. Employing constant-segment primers, 5'RACE generated TCR alpha and TCR beta cDNA libraries bearing sample barcodes and UMIs. TCRdb ran MiXCR on the 5' RACE reads and lists one entry per CDR3 protein. The table records fewer than 350,000 distinct CDR3 sequences, roughly 13% of them present only once. The source is a man between 18 and 35 years old who had mild COVID-19 (a few samples of this study predate the infection). Cell type and time point are not known. The sample taken for sequencing was PBMCs or a T cell subset sorted from them (not recorded which). The V and J genes are TRBV5-1 and TRBJ1-6; D not certain. Written as DNA, the CDR3 is TGCGCCAGCAGCTTGGGAAAAGGCGGAGGTTCACCCCTCCACTTT. Its translation: CASSLGKGGGSPLHF.